A single sample gave rise to the 28 T cell receptor beta chains below, sequenced in a study of blood T cells in healthy people across ages. Primed by a sample-barcoded 5' primer and a J-beta primer mix, a second PCR proceeded for about 6 to 12 cycles. TCRdb recomputed calls from the 5' RACE reads with MiXCR, one row per CDR3 protein. The sample lists some 750,000 distinct CDR3 sequences; 20% to 25% were seen once. Sequenced material: blood. These receptors originate from a man between 65 and 80 years old in good health.

The sample holds a few counts of this clonotype. This sequence joins TRBV20-1 and TRBJ2-7; 7 nucleotides align to TRBD1. The germline CDR1 and CDR2 sequences are DFQATT and SNEGSKA (reference sequence). CDR3 length: 16 amino acids. V shed 2 bases and J 1 base; nucleotides not matched to a gene: 11. The CDR3 is CSARPPGQRLSYEQYF. In nucleotides, the CDR3 is TGCAGTGCTAGACCCCCGGGACAGCGACTTTCCTACGAGCAGTACTTC.

The rearrangement links TRBV27 to TRBJ1-1; possible D gene TRBD1, 6 bases. V dropped 7 bases and J dropped 5 bases, with 14 bases sitting between them. CDR1 and CDR2 (germline): MNHEY, SMNVEV (reference sequence). This CDR3 has 13 residues. The chain's CDR3 is CASTPYQGTEAFF. In nucleotides, the CDR3 is TGTGCCAGCACCCCATATCAGGGGACTGAAGCTTTCTTT.

This clonotype turned up a few times. This chain links TRBV4-2 with TRBJ1-2; 9 nucleotides line up with TRBD1. With V trimmed by 4 bases and J by 6 bases, 3 bases remained unmatched. Germline assignment: CDR1 LGHNA and CDR2 YNFKEQ. This CDR3 comprises 13 residues. The CDR3 coding sequence is TGTGCCAGCAGCCGGACAGGGGTTCATGGCTACACCTTC. Translating gives CASSRTGVHGYTF.

The CDR3 reads CASSPRRASTEAFF. Here the CDR3 DNA reads TGTGCCAGCAGCCCCCGGAGGGCGAGCACTGAAGCTTTCTTT. The V gene is TRBV7-2, the J gene TRBJ1-1, with unresolved D. Trimming shortened V by 5 bases and J by 4 bases, and 14 bases separated the two germline ends. There are 14 residues in the CDR3. Germline V gives CDR1 SGHTA, CDR2 FQGNSA. Full variable domain (remainder filled in from reference TRBV7-2 and TRBJ1-1): GAGVSQSPSNKVTEKGKDVELRCDPISGHTALYWYRQSLGQGLEFLIYFQGNSAPDKSGLPSDRFSAERTGGSVSTLTIQRTQQEDSAVYLCASSPRRASTEAFFGQGTRLTVV.

This chain links TRBV5-1 with TRBJ2-3, with D perhaps TRBD1 or TRBD2 (5 bases each). This CDR3 is 14 amino acids long. Between the trimmed V and J ends, which lost 5 bases and 3 bases, there was a span of 13 bases. The germline V gene encodes CDR1 SGHRS and CDR2 YFSETQ. CDR3 in amino acids: CASRSRDRTDTQYF. The CDR3, as DNA: TGCGCCAGCAGGTCCCGGGACCGAACAGATACGCAGTATTTT.

The rearrangement joins TRBV10-3 to TRBJ1-2; 7 nucleotides line up with TRBD1. Germline CDR1 and CDR2: ENHRY and SYGVKD. The V gene end was trimmed by 7 bases and the J gene end by 5 bases; junction bases not matched to a gene: 7. The CDR3 is made up of 13 amino acids. The chain's CDR3 is CAITGDRAYGYTF. The CDR3 DNA is TGTGCCATCACCGGCGACAGGGCTTATGGCTACACCTTC.

This clonotype has a count of ten or more. This sequence joins TRBV29-1 and TRBJ1-2; the D gene is possibly TRBD1 (6 bases). This CDR3 contains 12 residues. V was shortened by 7 bases and J by 1 base, with 10 bases between the two germline ends. Per the germline V gene, CDR1 is SQVTM and CDR2 is ANQGSEA. The CDR3 sequence is CSAEDSNYGYTF. The DNA for the CDR3 is TGCAGCGCCGAGGACAGTAACTATGGCTACACCTTC.

The gene calls are TRBV6-1 and TRBJ1-2; 8 bases line up with TRBD1. CDR3 length: 17 residues. V gave up 6 bases and J gave up 5 bases; unmatched junction bases: 17. Germline loops: CDR1 MNHNS, CDR2 SASEGT. The CDR3 reads CASRAGDRLPLLYGYTF. CDR3 nucleotides: TGTGCCAGCAGGGCAGGGGACAGGCTTCCCTTGTTGTATGGCTACACCTTC.

This clonotype was counted a few times. The V gene is TRBV7-6, the J gene TRBJ2-1, with TRBD2 matching over 7 bases. The CDR3 length is 13 residues. Per germline, CDR1 SGHVS and CDR2 FNYEAQ. J gave up 7 bases and V 7 bases, and 7 bases lay outside the gene matches. The CDR3 DNA is TGTGCCAGCACTAGCGGCCCAGGGAATGAGCAGTTCTTC. Amino acid sequence: CASTSGPGNEQFF.

This clonotype has just a few counts. V and J are TRBV7-8 and TRBJ2-1, with TRBD2 matching over 12 bases. This CDR3 is 19 amino acids long. The ends lost 5 bases at V and 0 bases at J; junction bases unmatched: 11. From germline, CDR1 is SGHVS and CDR2 FQNEAQ. The CDR3 sequence: CASSIQTSGGPSSYNEQFF. The CDR3 nucleotides are TGTGCCAGCAGCATACAGACTAGCGGGGGCCCCAGCTCCTACAATGAGCAGTTCTTC.

This clonotype was detected only a few times. The rearrangement uses TRBV24-1 and TRBJ1-5; 7 bases align to TRBD1. The CDR3 contains 17 residues. Germline V gene lookup returns CDR1 KGHDR and CDR2 SFDVKD. The trim removed 9 bases at V and 0 bases at J, leaving 13 bases unmatched. This CDR3 reads CATAGGTAGYSNQPQHF. The CDR3 bases are TGTGCCACCGCCGGGGGGACAGCAGGCTATAGCAATCAGCCCCAGCATTTT.

This clonotype is a singleton in its sample. Since no conserved phenylalanine or tryptophan closes the CDR3, a read error is the likely cause. This chain links TRBV12-3 or TRBV12-4 with TRBJ1-5; D is undetermined. This CDR3 is built from 15 residues. V gave up 3 bases and J gave up 3 bases, with 12 bases separating them. The DNA for the CDR3 is TGTGCCAGCAGTTTGAGGAGAGGGCTCAATCAGCCCCAGCATTCT. Translation: CASSLRRGLNQPQHS.

This clonotype was seen a few times. A much larger clone differs by one base, so this may be a read error. The chain has TRBV7-2 and TRBJ2-1; tentatively, D is TRBD1 or TRBD2 (5 bases each). From germline, CDR1 is SGHTA and CDR2 FQGNSA. This CDR3 spans 15 amino acids. In DNA, the CDR3 is TGTGTCAGCAGCGACACCGGGACCGACTACAATGAGCAGTTCTTC. Translated: CVSSDTGTDYNEQFF.

This clonotype was seen a handful of times. The chain employs TRBV6-6 and TRBJ2-5; TRBD1 might be the D (6 bases). V dropped 6 bases and J dropped 2 bases, with 19 bases sitting between them. This CDR3 has 16 amino acids. Germline assignment: CDR1 MNHNY and CDR2 SVGAGI (reference sequence). Here the CDR3 DNA reads TGTGCCAGCAGCCCCTCACCGGGACACCATCAAGAGACCCAGTACTTC. Encoded protein: CASSPSPGHHQETQYF.

The V and J genes are TRBV29-1 and TRBJ1-2; TRBD1 might be the D (5 bases). CDR3 size: 15 residues. Trimming took 0 bases from V and 0 from J, leaving 11 bases between them. Germline lookup yields CDR1 SQVTM and CDR2 ANQGSEA. In nucleotides, the CDR3 is TGCAGCGTTGAAGAGGGGCTGTTAGCTAACTATGGCTACACCTTC. This encodes CSVEEGLLANYGYTF.

The J gene is TRBJ1-3, the V gene TRBV5-5; perhaps TRBD1 as D (5 bases). From germline, CDR1 is SGHKS and CDR2 YYEKEE (reference sequence). This CDR3 region has 15 residues. Deletions cut 4 bases from V and 0 bases from J, with 11 bases between. The CDR3 loop reads CASSRQTASGNTIYF. The DNA of the CDR3 is TGTGCCAGCAGCCGACAGACCGCCTCTGGAAACACCATATATTTT. The full variable domain, in which reference TRBV5-5 and TRBJ1-3 provide the parts outside the CDR3, is DAGVTQSPTHLIKTRGQQVTLRCSPISGHKSVSWYQQVLGQGPQFIFQYYEKEERGRGNFPDRFSARQFPNYSSELNVNALLLGDSALYLCASSRQTASGNTIYFGEGSWLTVV.

The genes are TRBV28 and TRBJ2-3; 9 bases are a match to TRBD2. This CDR3 region has 15 residues. Germline trimming cut 7 bases from V and 2 bases from J; bases unmatched to any gene: 7. The germline CDR1 and CDR2 sequences are MDHEN and SYDVKM. The CDR3 region has the DNA TGTGCCAGCACCGCGTTAGCGGGGGCCACAGATACGCAGTATTTT. It translates to CASTALAGATDTQYF.

This clonotype was counted at least ten times. The chain employs TRBV10-3 and TRBJ2-5; 7 nucleotides agree with TRBD1. Germline values: CDR1 ENHRY, CDR2 SYGVKD. The CDR3 loop spans 13 amino acids. After removal of 6 bases from V and 4 bases from J, the junction contained 5 bases not matched to a gene. The CDR3 DNA is TGTGCCATCAGCCTAAACAGGGGAGAGACCCAGTACTTC. Amino acid sequence: CAISLNRGETQYF.

This clonotype was seen a handful of times. The V gene is TRBV6-6, the J gene TRBJ1-5; the D is unclear. The CDR3 runs 14 residues. The germline V and J ends were trimmed by 8 bases and 2 bases, with 13 bases remaining between them. Per the germline V gene, CDR1 is MNHNY and CDR2 is SVGAGI (reference sequence). The CDR3: CASRSGGGNQPQHF. DNA for the CDR3: TGTGCCAGCCGCTCCGGCGGGGGCAATCAGCCCCAGCATTTT.

A few counts support this clonotype. V is TRBV18 and J is TRBJ2-5; no clear D gene. The J call may be mistaken, given a closer DNA end match to TRBJ2-1. The germline V gene has CDR1 KGHSH and CDR2 LQKENI. The CDR3 runs 13 residues. CDR3 DNA sequence: TGTGCCAGCTCACCAATGTTATACAATGAGCAGTTCTTC. It codes for CASSPMLYNEQFF.

This clonotype was recorded a few times. The genes are TRBV20-1 and TRBJ2-1; 14 nucleotides line up with TRBD2. Per germline, CDR1 DFQATT and CDR2 SNEGSKA (reference sequence). V was clipped by 3 bases and J by 8 bases; unmatched bases: 6. The CDR3 runs to 15 residues. CDR3 loop: CSASRLAGGPYEQFF. Here the CDR3 DNA reads TGCAGTGCTAGTCGACTAGCGGGAGGGCCTTATGAGCAGTTCTTC.

This sequence joins TRBV15 and TRBJ1-6, with a tentative D call TRBD1 (5 bases). The CDR3 runs 16 residues. Germline CDR1 LNHNV, CDR2 YYDKDF (reference sequence). V lost 0 bases to trimming and J lost 7 bases, with 13 bases between them. This chain's CDR3 is CATSRDPRQINSPLHF. The CDR3, as DNA: TGTGCCACCAGCAGAGATCCGAGACAGATAAATTCACCCCTCCACTTT.

The CDR3 bases are TGTGCCAGCAGTCCGCGGCCAGGGACAGGTCAGCCCCAGCATTTT. Its protein product is CASSPRPGTGQPQHF. The genes are TRBV12-3 or TRBV12-4 and TRBJ1-5, with 8 bases identical to TRBD1. The CDR3 spans 15 residues. The V segment lost 5 bases and the J segment 6 bases; nucleotides outside the gene matches: 9.

This clonotype was seen a handful of times. The rearrangement joins TRBV11-2 to TRBJ2-7; 9 bases line up with TRBD1. This CDR3 has 15 amino acids. Germline loops: CDR1 SGHAT, CDR2 FQNNGV. V lost 4 bases and J lost 2; bases outside the gene matches: 6. The CDR3 region is CASSWDRATAYEQYV. DNA for the CDR3: TGTGCCAGCAGCTGGGACAGGGCAACCGCCTACGAGCAGTACGTC.

This chain uses TRBV5-5 with TRBJ2-1; TRBD1 agrees at 8 bases. The CDR3 sequence is 15 residues long. The V segment lost 3 bases and the J segment 0 bases; nucleotides outside the gene matches: 2. Looked up from germline, CDR1 is SGHKS and CDR2 is YYEKEE (reference sequence). This CDR3 is CASSSGQASYNEQFF. CDR3 bases: TGTGCCAGCAGCTCGGGACAGGCCTCCTACAATGAGCAGTTCTTC. Looking up the rest from reference TRBV5-5 and TRBJ2-1 gives the full variable domain: DAGVTQSPTHLIKTRGQQVTLRCSPISGHKSVSWYQQVLGQGPQFIFQYYEKEERGRGNFPDRFSARQFPNYSSELNVNALLLGDSALYLCASSSGQASYNEQFFGPGTRLTVL.

This clonotype was seen many times. The chain carries TRBV28 and TRBJ2-5; the D gene is possibly TRBD1 (5 bases). With 4 bases removed from V and 2 bases from J, the gap between germline ends came to 14 bases. CDR3 length: 15 residues. The germline V gene has CDR1 MDHEN and CDR2 SYDVKM. In nucleotides, the CDR3 is TGTGCCAGCAGTTCAGACAGTGAACTTCAAGAGACCCAGTACTTC. It codes for CASSSDSELQETQYF.

The chain employs TRBV9 and TRBJ2-3; tentative D call: TRBD2 (6 bases). Germline values: CDR1 SGDLS, CDR2 YYNGEE. There are 16 residues in the CDR3. Between the trimmed V and J ends, which lost 2 bases and 2 bases, there was a span of 15 bases. CDR3 sequence reads: CASSVRGSGLTDTQYF. CDR3 nucleotides: TGTGCCAGCAGCGTGCGGGGTAGCGGACTCACAGATACGCAGTATTTT.

The gene calls are TRBV5-1 and TRBJ2-3, with 10 bases aligning to TRBD2. Germline V gene data show CDR1 as SGHRS and CDR2 as YFSETQ. This CDR3 spans 17 amino acids. V lost 4 bases and J lost 4; bases outside the gene matches: 12. This CDR3 is CASSPLPLAGGSDTQYF. CDR3 DNA: TGCGCCAGCAGCCCTTTACCTTTAGCGGGGGGATCAGATACGCAGTATTTT.